One sample yielded the 5 T cell receptor beta chains listed below, sequenced in a study of blood T cell repertoires in COVID-19. Sequenced by immunoSEQ multiplex PCR; TCRdb stores in-frame clones only, minus some. The data show roughly 160,000 clones, with about 85% seen just once and around 1.1% held by the top ten. The sequenced sample consisted of peripheral blood. These receptors were taken from a man aged 35-49 years with acute or convalescent COVID-19.

The chain couples TRBV2 to TRBJ2-5, with TRBD2 identical over 9 bases. With V trimmed by 6 bases and J by 2 bases, 10 bases remained unmatched. The CDR3 has 16 amino acids. Per germline, CDR1 SNHLY and CDR2 FYNNEI. The CDR3 DNA sequence: TGTGCCAGCAGGCGGGATAGAGCGGGGGGACAAGAGACCCAGTACTTC. Residues: CASRRDRAGGQETQYF. The full variable domain, its missing parts supplied by reference TRBV2 and TRBJ2-5, is EPEVTQTPSHQVTQMGQEVILRCVPISNHLYFYWYRQILGQKVEFLVSFYNNEISEKSEIFDDQFSVERPDGSNFTLKIRSTKLEDSAMYFCASRRDRAGGQETQYFGPGTRLLVL.

This clone was recorded once. V and J are TRBV7-3 and TRBJ1-1, with 7 bases fitting TRBD1. Germline lookup yields CDR1 SGHTA and CDR2 FQGTGA. CDR3 length equals 15 residues. Trimming cost V 1 base and J 5 bases; bases outside gene matches: 7. The CDR3 nucleotides are TGTGCCAGCAGCTTAATAAGACAGGGCCGGACTGAAGCTTTCTTT. Translating gives CASSLIRQGRTEAFF.

The genes are TRBV7-2 and TRBJ2-7, with 8 nucleotides matching TRBD1. J gave up 3 bases and V 1 base, and 5 bases lay outside the gene matches. Germline CDR1 and CDR2: SGHTA and FQGNSA. The CDR3 spans 15 residues. The CDR3 DNA reads TGTGCCAGCAGCTTAGGGGGTACAGGGGGCTACGAGCAGTACTTC. It encodes CASSLGGTGGYEQYF.

This chain joins TRBV3-1 (or the pseudogene TRBV3-2) and TRBJ1-1; D gene ambiguous. The germline V gene has CDR1 LGHDT and CDR2 YNNKEL (reference sequence). The CDR3 spans 16 residues. The germline V and J ends were trimmed by 3 bases and 1 base, with 15 bases remaining between them. CDR3 amino acids: CASSHSPWRRNTEAFF. The CDR3 bases are TGTGCCAGCAGCCATTCCCCATGGAGGAGGAACACTGAAGCTTTCTTT.

A remark on this clone: At one end, the junction sequence differs from germline, possibly due to a read error. The chain is built from TRBV7-3 and TRBJ1-1; D may be TRBD1 (6 bases). The germline V gene has CDR1 SGHTA and CDR2 FQGTGA. The CDR3 covers 15 residues. The CDR3 nucleotides are TGTGCCAGCAGCTTAACGAGGGGGGGGAACCCTGAAGCTTTCTTT. This codes for CASSLTRGGNPEAFF.